Shown below are 22 T cell receptor beta chains from a single sample sequenced in a study of Ad26.COV2.S vaccination and SARS-CoV-2 variants. Stated treatment: approximately 18 received Ad26.COV2.S at low or high dose, single or two shots; a few received placebo; per-sample allocation not given. After the first vaccine or placebo injection, samples were drawn on day 63. Measured with immunoSEQ multiplex PCR; TCRdb has only the in-frame clones, and not every one. The data show around 450,000 clones, around 89% seen once. The sample here was peripheral blood, taken in a trial of Ad26.COV2.S vaccine versus placebo. Receptors originate from a person between 18 and 60 years old who received the Ad26.COV2.S COVID-19 vaccine or a placebo.

This chain uses TRBV7-2 with TRBJ2-5, with D unclear. V lost 5 bases, J lost 0 bases, and 10 bases lay in between. The CDR3 totals 14 residues. Germline lookup yields CDR1 SGHTA and CDR2 FQGNSA. CDR3 residues: CASSIHGNQETQYF. The CDR3 nucleotides are TGTGCCAGCAGCATACACGGTAACCAAGAGACCCAGTACTTC.

V is TRBV4-1 and J is TRBJ1-3; D gene uncertain. The CDR3 totals 15 residues. V dropped 0 bases and J dropped 5 bases, with 11 bases sitting between them. Germline V gives CDR1 MGHRA, CDR2 YSYEKL. In nucleotides, the CDR3 is TGCGCCAGCAGCCAAGATTTGAGGGTTCGAAACACCATATATTTT. This gives the protein CASSQDLRVRNTIYF.

This clone was seen a single time. This chain joins TRBV27 and TRBJ2-6; 9 nucleotides align to TRBD1. CDR1 is MNHEY, CDR2 SMNVEV, per germline (reference sequence). V was clipped by 5 bases and J by 1 base; unmatched bases: 3. The CDR3 extends over 16 amino acids. CDR3 in DNA: TGTGCCAGCAGTGGGACAGGGCCTTCTGGGGCCAACGTCCTGACTTTC. This translates into CASSGTGPSGANVLTF.

V usage is TRBV6-5 and J usage is TRBJ2-3; unclear D gene. From germline, CDR1 is MNHEY and CDR2 SVGAGI. The CDR3 has 14 amino acids. The V and J ends lost 6 bases and 2 bases respectively, with 12 bases between them. The CDR3 sequence: CASSPRSLTDTQYF. In DNA form, the CDR3 reads TGTGCCAGCAGCCCCCGTAGCCTCACAGATACGCAGTATTTT.

This chain connects TRBV6-2 or TRBV6-3 to TRBJ2-7; no firm D call. The CDR3 totals 16 residues. CDR1 and CDR2 (germline): MNHEY, SVGEGT. Trimming pared 0 bases from V and 3 bases from J, leaving 15 bases between. The CDR3, as DNA: TGTGCCAGCAGTTACTCGGCATCCCATGGTGACTACGAGCAGTACTTC. As protein: CASSYSASHGDYEQYF.

A remark on this clone: Other DNA sequences of this sample code for an identical CDR3. In DNA form, the CDR3 reads TGTGCCAGCAGCTTGGGTAGTTACAATGAGCAGTTCTTC. Its translation: CASSLGSYNEQFF. V and J are TRBV7-3 and TRBJ2-1; no reliable D call. In germline, CDR1 is SGHTA, CDR2 FQGTGA. V lost 3 bases and J 4 bases, leaving 7 bases between the germline ends. CDR3 length equals 13 residues.

The gene calls are TRBV6-2 or TRBV6-3 and TRBJ2-2; D gene unclear. Germline V gene data show CDR1 as MNHEY and CDR2 as SVGEGT. The CDR3 contains 14 residues. V was pared by 4 bases and J by 2 bases, with 8 bases between. DNA of the CDR3: TGTGCCAGCAGTTTATTTAGCAACACCGGGGAGCTGTTTTTT. It translates to CASSLFSNTGELFF.

The chain links TRBV5-1 to TRBJ2-3; possible D gene TRBD1, 6 bases. Trimming shortened V by 0 bases and J by 1 base, and 12 bases separated the two germline ends. Germline V gives CDR1 SGHRS, CDR2 YFSETQ. This CDR3 comprises 16 residues. In nucleotides, the CDR3 is TGCGCCAGCAGCTTGGATACAGGGTCGGGCACAGATACGCAGTATTTT. It encodes CASSLDTGSGTDTQYF.

This chain uses TRBV19 with TRBJ1-2; 7 bases agree with TRBD1. Losses at the gene ends were 6 bases for V and 3 bases for J; bases not matched to a gene: 1. The germline gives CDR1 LNHDA, CDR2 SQIVND (reference sequence). The CDR3 runs to 12 residues. CDR3 sequence: CASRGTDYGYTF. The CDR3 DNA sequence: TGTGCCAGTAGGGGGACAGACTATGGCTACACCTTC. The entire variable domain, with the rest obtained from reference TRBV19 and TRBJ1-2, is as follows: DGGITQSPKYLFRKEGQNVTLSCEQNLNHDAMYWYRQDPGQGLRLIYYSQIVNDFQKGDIAEGYSVSREKKESFPLTVTSAQKNPTAFYLCASRGTDYGYTFGSGTRLTVV.

The rearrangement links TRBV14 to TRBJ2-5, with 11 bases matching TRBD2. This CDR3 region has 16 residues. Per the germline V gene, CDR1 is SGHDN and CDR2 is FVKESK. V gave up 4 bases and J gave up 3 bases; unmatched junction bases: 7. DNA for the CDR3: TGTGCCAGCAGCCCCTTAATACTAGCGGGAGAAGAGACCCAGTACTTC. This sequence encodes CASSPLILAGEETQYF.

The chain uses TRBV11-2 and TRBJ2-5, with a tentative D call TRBD2 (7 bases). The V end lost 5 bases, the J end lost 5 bases, and 21 bases lay between the germline ends. CDR1 is SGHAT, CDR2 FQNNGV, per germline. This CDR3 contains 16 residues. The CDR3 sequence: CASSPLARGGPETQYF. The CDR3, as DNA: TGTGCCAGCAGCCCCCTCGCTAGGGGGGGCCCTGAGACCCAGTACTTC.

The chain combines TRBV4-1 with TRBJ2-3; D may correspond to TRBD1 or TRBD2 (5 bases each). This CDR3 comprises 15 residues. V was pared by 1 base and J by 8 bases, with 16 bases between. The germline CDR1 and CDR2 sequences are MGHRA and YSYEKL. CDR3 nucleotide sequence: TGCGCCAGCAGCCAAGTTCATCGGGGCCTTATTACGCAGTATTTT. This translates into CASSQVHRGLITQYF.

The chain employs TRBV4-3 and TRBJ1-4, with D tentatively TRBD1 (6 bases). Trimming took off 4 bases at V and 7 bases at J, with 13 bases between the two ends. CDR1 LGHNA and CDR2 YSLEER come from the germline V gene. This CDR3 region has 14 residues. CDR3 loop: CASSPEGGAEKLFF. The CDR3 DNA is TGCGCCAGCAGCCCAGAGGGGGGGGCTGAAAAACTGTTTTTT.

The chain recombines TRBV6-5 with TRBJ2-5, with 12 nucleotides matching TRBD2. This CDR3 spans 16 amino acids. Germline values: CDR1 MNHEY, CDR2 SVGAGI. V was pared by 0 bases and J by 5 bases, with 4 bases of the junction left unmatched. CDR3 residues: CASSYSLAGGRETQYF. The CDR3 DNA reads TGTGCCAGCAGTTACTCTCTAGCGGGGGGGCGGGAGACCCAGTACTTC.

Details on this clone: Other DNA sequences in the sample encode the same CDR3. This chain uses TRBV5-6 with TRBJ2-7, with D possibly being TRBD1 (6 bases). Trimming pared 2 bases from V and 4 bases from J, leaving 7 bases between. This CDR3 has 12 residues. CDR1 is SGHDT, CDR2 YYEEEE, per germline. The CDR3 nucleotides read TGTGCCAGCAGCTTAGGGGGTTACGAGCAGTACTTC. The encoded protein is CASSLGGYEQYF.

This rearrangement joins TRBV11-2 to TRBJ1-1; D is possibly TRBD1 (6 bases). The CDR3 runs to 15 residues. V was trimmed by 0 bases and J by 4 bases, leaving 12 bases between them. The germline V gene has CDR1 SGHAT and CDR2 FQNNGV. CDR3 DNA: TGTGCCAGCAGCTTAGATACAGGGATGAGCACTGAAGCTTTCTTT. Its translation is CASSLDTGMSTEAFF.

The chain carries TRBV7-7 and TRBJ2-5; D unresolved. The CDR3 sequence is 14 residues long. The ends were cut back, 1 base at V and 0 bases at J, with 6 bases in the middle. CDR1 is SSHAT, CDR2 FNYEAQ, per germline (reference sequence). The CDR3 sequence: CASSLGRNQETQYF. Written as DNA, the CDR3 is TGTGCCAGCAGCTTAGGGCGGAACCAAGAGACCCAGTACTTC.

The chain links TRBV7-2 to TRBJ1-6; D remains unclear. Looked up from germline, CDR1 is SGHTA and CDR2 is FQGNSA. The CDR3 is 13 amino acids. Trimming removed 5 bases at V and 7 bases at J, with 9 bases between. CDR3 sequence reads: CASSPMGNSPLHF. CDR3 coding DNA: TGTGCCAGCAGCCCTATGGGGAATTCACCCCTCCACTTT.

This chain joins TRBV29-1 and TRBJ2-7, with D hard to call. Germline V lookup: CDR1 SQVTM, CDR2 ANQGSEA. CDR3 size: 15 residues. V lost 2 bases to trimming and J lost 1 base, with 15 bases between them. DNA of the CDR3: TGCAGCGTTGAATCGCCGGCCGGGCGATCCTACGAGCAGTACTTC. This encodes CSVESPAGRSYEQYF.

As DNA, the CDR3 is TGTGCCACAGAGAGAGCTAACTATGGCTACACCTTC. Residues: CATERANYGYTF. This rearrangement joins TRBV10-3 to TRBJ1-2; D not certain. Germline CDR1 reads ENHRY; CDR2 reads SYGVKD. V was pared by 10 bases and J by 0 bases, with 9 bases between. This CDR3 is built from 12 residues.

The chain is built from TRBV7-9 and TRBJ2-7, with 7 bases identical to TRBD1. CDR3 length equals 16 residues. CDR1 and CDR2 (germline): SEHNR, FQNEAQ (reference sequence). The junction had 10 bases not matched to a gene; V was cut back by 2 bases and J by 3 bases. The CDR3 region has the DNA TGTGCCAGCAGCTTATGGTCCGGGACAGAGATCTACGAGCAGTACTTC. Translation: CASSLWSGTEIYEQYF.

The chain links TRBV19 to TRBJ1-2; D ambiguous. The ends were cut back, 3 bases at V and 2 bases at J, with 13 bases in the middle. The CDR3 runs to 15 residues. The germline V gene has CDR1 LNHDA and CDR2 SQIVND (reference sequence). CDR3: CASSIQTGRNYGYTF. The CDR3 DNA sequence: TGTGCCAGTAGTATCCAAACTGGGAGAAACTATGGCTACACCTTC.